This is a list of T cell receptor beta chains from one sample in a study of identical twins. TCRdb used MiXCR to reprocess the 5' RACE reads, holding one entry per CDR3 protein. The data show more than 400,000 distinct CDR3 sequences, 13% to 15% seen once. The same data also contributed to another study, on yellow fever vaccine responses in identical twins.

Sequencing used CD4+ T cells sorted from blood. The receptors were sampled from a woman in her late teens or twenties in good health. Both conserved end residues are part of each CDR3. A D gene is named only where the DNA matches it firmly. Some rows mark clone size as missing; the rest say once, few, many or name a class of expanded clone.

clone_size | d_call | j_call | v_call | cdr3_nt | cdr3_aa
few | TRBD2 | TRBJ2-1 | TRBV20-1 | TGCAGTGCCTTTCGCGGGGCTAGCGGGAGGGATGAGCAGTTCTTC | CSAFRGASGRDEQFF
. | TRBD1 | TRBJ2-2 | TRBV20-1 | TGCAGTGCCAGGACAGGGGGTGGCGGGGAGCTGTTTTTT | CSARTGGGGELFF
. | TRBD1 | TRBJ2-2 | TRBV29-1 | TGCAGCGCTACCCACGGGACAGCGAACACCGGGGAGCTGTTTTTT | CSATHGTANTGELFF
. | . | TRBJ1-2 | TRBV12-3/TRBV12-4 | TGTGCCAGCAGCGCCCTGGGGACCGGCTACACCTTC | CASSALGTGYTF
. | . | TRBJ1-1 | TRBV10-2 | TGCGCCACATCCGGGCCCACTGAAGCTTTCTTT | CATSGPTEAFF
. | . | TRBJ1-5 | TRBV9 | TGTGCCAGCAGCGTAGGACAGGAGCCAAATCAGCCCCAGCATTTT | CASSVGQEPNQPQHF
. | . | TRBJ2-5 | TRBV15 | TGTGCCACCAGCAGAGGGCCAGGGGAGCAAGAGACCCAGTACTTC | CATSRGPGEQETQYF
. | TRBD2 | TRBJ2-1 | TRBV28 | TGTGCCAGCACCTCGGCTGGGACTAGCGGCTCCTACAATGAGCAGTTCTTC | CASTSAGTSGSYNEQFF
few | TRBD2 | TRBJ2-1 | TRBV7-3 | TGTGCCAGCAGCTTAATTAGCGGGCGGTCCTACAATGAGCAGTTCTTC | CASSLISGRSYNEQFF
few | TRBD1 | TRBJ2-2 | TRBV2 | TGTGCCACCTCGGGACAGGGGAACACCGGGGAGCTGTTTTTT | CATSGQGNTGELFF
. | . | TRBJ2-1 | TRBV28 | TGTGCCATAAACAGTCCCCCGGGCTACAATGAGCAGTTCTTC | CAINSPPGYNEQFF
. | . | TRBJ2-4 | TRBV15 | TGTGCCACCAGCCCCGACGGAAGCAAAAACATTCAGTACTTC | CATSPDGSKNIQYF
. | . | TRBJ2-1 | TRBV28 | TGTGCCAGCAGAACAACGGTCGATGAGCAGTTCTTC | CASRTTVDEQFF
few | . | TRBJ2-3 | TRBV5-1 | TGCGCCAGCAATCACGGCCTAGCCACAGATACGCAGTATTTT | CASNHGLATDTQYF
. | TRBD1 | TRBJ2-1 | TRBV7-9 | TGTGCCAGCAGACACAGGGGCTCCTACAATGAGCAGTTCTTC | CASRHRGSYNEQFF
. | . | TRBJ2-5 | TRBV28 | TGTGCCAGCAGCCCCCCCCGCGGCAGGTCACAAGAGACCCAGTACTTC | CASSPPRGRSQETQYF
few | . | TRBJ2-2 | TRBV20-1 | TGCAGTGCTCACTACCCCCCCCGGGAGCTGTTTTTT | CSAHYPPRELFF
many | TRBD2 | TRBJ2-1 | TRBV25-1 | TGTGCCAGCAGTCTAGCGGGGGGCGGGGGTGAGCAGTTCTTC | CASSLAGGGGEQFF
few | TRBD2 | TRBJ2-5 | TRBV5-1 | TGCGCCAGCAGCGTCGGCGGGGGTGGGGAGACCCAGTACTTC | CASSVGGGGETQYF
few | TRBD1 | TRBJ1-2 | TRBV10-1 | TGCGCCAGCAGTGAGTCGTTACAGGGGGCCGGCTACACCTTC | CASSESLQGAGYTF
few | TRBD2 | TRBJ2-1 | TRBV4-1 | TGCGCCAGCAGGCACGATACTTCGGGGGGGCTAAGGAATGAGCAGTTCTTC | CASRHDTSGGLRNEQFF
. | TRBD2 | TRBJ2-7 | TRBV29-1 | TGCAGCGTTGAAACTAGCGGGTACGAGCAGTACTTC | CSVETSGYEQYF
few | . | TRBJ2-6 | TRBV20-1 | TGCAGTGCTAGAGACAAAATGAGGCGAGGCCCTTCCGGGGCCAACGTCCTGACTTTC | CSARDKMRRGPSGANVLTF
. | TRBD2 | TRBJ2-5 | TRBV6-5 | TGTGCCAGCAGTTCAACCCAGCGGGGGGCCCGGGAGACCCAGTACTTC | CASSSTQRGARETQYF
. | . | TRBJ1-1 | TRBV2 | TGTGCCAGGTCCGGAAGAAACACTGAAGCTTTCTTT | CARSGRNTEAFF
few | . | TRBJ1-5 | TRBV18 | TGTGCCAGCTTCGTCCAGCCCCAGCATTTT | CASFVQPQHF
few | TRBD2 | TRBJ2-1 | TRBV11-2 | TGTGCCAGCAGGCCACTAAGCGGGGGGGTATACAATGAGCAGTTCTTC | CASRPLSGGVYNEQFF
. | . | TRBJ2-7 | TRBV7-2 | TGTGCCAGCAGCTTATATTCGTCCTCCTACGAGCAGTACTTC | CASSLYSSSYEQYF
few | . | TRBJ2-7 | TRBV12-3/TRBV12-4 | TGTGCCAGCAGTTTATGGGCTAGCGACCTCTCCTACGAGCAGTACTTC | CASSLWASDLSYEQYF
few | TRBD2 | TRBJ2-1 | TRBV2 | TGTGCCAGCAAAAGCGGGGGGGCCAATGAGCAGTTCTTC | CASKSGGANEQFF
. | . | TRBJ2-2 | TRBV2 | TGTGCCAGCCTCTGGGACTTGAACACCGGGGAGCTGTTTTTT | CASLWDLNTGELFF
few | . | TRBJ2-2 | TRBV28 | TGTGCCAGCAGTGAGCCAACGCCTCGGGGCGGGGAGCTGTTTTTT | CASSEPTPRGGELFF
. | . | TRBJ2-1 | TRBV5-6 | TGTGCCAGCAGCGATGTGGGACTTACGTACGCCGACAATGAGCAGTTCTTC | CASSDVGLTYADNEQFF
. | TRBD2 | TRBJ2-1 | TRBV9 | TGTGCCAGCAGCGTAGAAGGAGCGGGAGGTTGGAGCTCCTACAATGAGCAGTTCTTC | CASSVEGAGGWSSYNEQFF
once | . | TRBJ2-2 | TRBV5-5 | TGTGCCAGCACCTCGACTCTCGGATCCACCGGGGAGCTGTTTTTT | CASTSTLGSTGELFF
few | . | TRBJ1-1 | TRBV7-2 | TGTGCCAGCAGCTTGGCCTTAACAGCTAACAAAGCTTTCTTT | CASSLALTANKAFF
. | TRBD2 | TRBJ2-3 | TRBV20-1 | TGCAGTGCTAGAGATACCCTACTATTAGCGGGAGGGCCCACAGATACGCAGTATTTT | CSARDTLLLAGGPTDTQYF
. | TRBD2 | TRBJ2-1 | TRBV6-5 | TGTGCCAGCAGGTACGGGAGGTCCCCCTACAATGAGCAGTTCTTC | CASRYGRSPYNEQFF
. | TRBD1 | TRBJ2-7 | TRBV6-1 | TGTGCCAGCAGATCCGGGACAGGGGCGGGGGAGCAGTACTTC | CASRSGTGAGEQYF
few | TRBD1 | TRBJ1-3 | TRBV12-3/TRBV12-4 | TGTGCCAGCACTGACAGGGCCCTCTCTGGAAACACCATATATTTT | CASTDRALSGNTIYF
few | TRBD2 | TRBJ2-7 | TRBV5-5 | TGTGCCAGCAGCTTGCGACTAGCAGCGTCCTACGAGCAGTACTTC | CASSLRLAASYEQYF
. | . | TRBJ2-4 | TRBV7-9 | TGTGCCAGCAGCTTAGGGGAGGTCATTCAGTACTTC | CASSLGEVIQYF
few | TRBD1 | TRBJ1-2 | TRBV2 | TGTGCCAGCAGAGCGACAGGGATAAACTATGGCTACACCTTC | CASRATGINYGYTF
. | . | TRBJ2-1 | TRBV3-1 | TGTGCCAGCAGCCATGACGGGGGCCCCTACAATGAGCAGTTCTTC | CASSHDGGPYNEQFF
. | TRBD2 | TRBJ2-3 | TRBV4-1 | TGCGCCAGCAGCCAAGATTACGGGAGGGAGACAGATACGCAGTATTTT | CASSQDYGRETDTQYF
few | TRBD2 | TRBJ2-5 | TRBV28 | TGTGCCAGCAGTTTACGGCGGGGACTAGCGGCCCAAGAGACCCAGTACTTC | CASSLRRGLAAQETQYF
few | . | TRBJ2-5 | TRBV5-1 | TGCGCCAGCAGCCCGGCTTCTAGGGACGTATTGACCCAGTACTTC | CASSPASRDVLTQYF
. | TRBD2 | TRBJ2-1 | TRBV5-1 | TGCGCCAGCAGCTTGCAAACTAGCGGCAATGAGCAGTTCTTC | CASSLQTSGNEQFF